The 25 T cell receptor beta chains in this list originate from one sample, sequenced in a study of blood T cell dynamics during melanoma immunotherapy (dated by TCRdb to the early 2020s). The time point tag for this specimen amounts to: pre-treatment baseline. The receptor library was made with the immunoSEQ multiplex PCR assay. The source is immuneACCESS, and TCRdb retained only in-frame sequences with V and J called. Part of the clones is not carried over; for the studies checked, unresolved V genes explain less than half of this, and the remainder is unexplained. The sample table shows about 9,600 clones, and over 75% are seen once. The biggest ten clones account for 6% to 9.5% of the sample. The sample consisted of blood, taken from a patient treated with checkpoint blockade. Receptor source: a human donor with melanoma.

A single count supports this clone. This chain uses TRBV18 with TRBJ2-3, with D maybe TRBD1 (6 bases). Trimming stripped 3 bases from V and 5 bases from J, with 15 bases between. The CDR3 contains 15 residues. Germline V gene lookup returns CDR1 KGHSH and CDR2 LQKENI. The CDR3 loop reads CASSPSLGARDTQYF. CDR3 in DNA: TGTGCCAGCTCACCCTCGTTGGGGGCGCGAGATACGCAGTATTTT.

Written as DNA, the CDR3 is TGTGCCAGCTCACCTTCAGGGGTTGAAAGGACTGAAGCTTTCTTT. Translating gives CASSPSGVERTEAFF. V is TRBV18 and J is TRBJ1-1; the D gene is possibly TRBD1 (6 bases). This CDR3 spans 15 amino acids. The germline gives CDR1 KGHSH, CDR2 LQKENI. Deletions cut 3 bases from V and 5 bases from J, with 16 bases between.

This chain joins TRBV29-1 and TRBJ2-7, with a possible D match to TRBD2 (6 bases). Germline assignment: CDR1 SQVTM and CDR2 ANQGSEA. The ends were cut back, 0 bases at V and 2 bases at J, with 14 bases in the middle. The CDR3 is 15 amino acids. The CDR3 loop is CSVEDGGLDAYEQYF. In nucleotides, the CDR3 is TGCAGCGTTGAAGATGGAGGGCTAGACGCCTACGAGCAGTACTTC.

The rearrangement joins TRBV30 to TRBJ1-2, with D maybe TRBD1 (6 bases). CDR3 length equals 14 residues. Germline V gene data show CDR1 as GTSNPN and CDR2 as SVGIG (reference sequence). The V end was cut by 1 base, the J end by 7 bases, with 16 bases between. CDR3 region: CAWSGDIKRPGYTF. CDR3 nucleotides: TGTGCCTGGAGTGGGGACATCAAGAGGCCTGGCTACACCTTC.

The chain combines TRBV27 with TRBJ2-1, with 12 bases fitting TRBD2. Looked up from germline, CDR1 is MNHEY and CDR2 is SMNVEV (reference sequence). With 6 bases clipped from V and 7 bases from J, the junction kept 13 bases outside the gene matches. The CDR3 extends over 17 amino acids. In nucleotides, the CDR3 is TGTGCCAGCAGGGAGATCGGGGCTAGCGGGAGGGGAAATGAGCAGTTCTTC. It encodes CASREIGASGRGNEQFF.

The gene calls are TRBV9 and TRBJ1-1; D not resolved. Germline V lookup: CDR1 SGDLS, CDR2 YYNGEE. V lost 3 bases to trimming and J lost 3 bases, with 6 bases between them. This CDR3 contains 12 residues. The CDR3 region is CASSAADTEAFF. In nucleotides, the CDR3 is TGTGCCAGCAGCGCAGCTGACACTGAAGCTTTCTTT.

The rearrangement joins TRBV11-3 to TRBJ2-1, with TRBD2 matching 13 bases. Losses at the gene ends were 0 bases for V and 9 bases for J; bases not matched to a gene: 11. The CDR3 has 18 amino acids. Germline V gene lookup returns CDR1 SGHNT and CDR2 YENEEA. The CDR3 here is CASSLDLGLAGRVGEQFF. The DNA for the CDR3 is TGTGCCAGCAGCTTAGATCTGGGACTAGCGGGAAGAGTGGGTGAGCAGTTCTTC.

The chain employs TRBV27 and TRBJ2-5, with D uncertain. V lost 6 bases and J 5 bases, leaving 10 bases between the germline ends. Germline V lookup: CDR1 MNHEY, CDR2 SMNVEV (reference sequence). The CDR3 extends over 12 amino acids. The CDR3 loop reads CASSPTSETQYF. CDR3 in DNA: TGTGCCAGCAGCCCAACCAGCGAGACCCAGTACTTC.

J is TRBJ2-7 and V is TRBV7-2; 12 bases line up with TRBD2. Germline V gene data show CDR1 as SGHTA and CDR2 as FQGNSA. V shed 4 bases, J shed 7 bases, and the junction held 20 bases outside the gene matches. The CDR3 length is 19 residues. The CDR3 DNA reads as TGTGCCAGCAGCTCCCACGGGGCCTCGACTAGCGGGAGTATAAGGGAGCAGTACTTC. Encoded protein: CASSSHGASTSGSIREQYF.

The genes are TRBV5-1 and TRBJ1-1; 9 positions agree with TRBD1. Germline trimming cut 4 bases from V and 1 base from J; bases unmatched to any gene: 2. CDR1 and CDR2 from the germline V gene are SGHRS and YFSETQ. The CDR3 is made up of 14 amino acids. CDR3 sequence (DNA): TGCGCCAGCAGCCGACAGGGGGGGAACACTGAAGCTTTCTTT. It codes for CASSRQGGNTEAFF. Together with reference TRBV5-1 and TRBJ1-1, the CDR3 gives the full variable domain: KAGVTQTPRYLIKTRGQQVTLSCSPISGHRSVSWYQQTPGQGLQFLFEYFSETQRNKGNFPGRFSGRQFSNSRSEMNVSTLELGDSALYLCASSRQGGNTEAFFGQGTRLTVV.

This sequence joins TRBV18 and TRBJ2-5, with TRBD2 identical over 8 bases. There are 15 residues in the CDR3. The germline CDR1 and CDR2 sequences are KGHSH and LQKENI. J was trimmed by 5 bases and V by 4 bases; bases with no gene match: 9. The CDR3 loop reads CASSRISGLGETQYF. The CDR3 DNA is TGTGCCAGCTCACGTATTTCGGGACTAGGCGAGACCCAGTACTTC.

The gene calls are TRBV28 and TRBJ2-3; perhaps D is TRBD1 or TRBD2 (5 bases each). The germline V gene has CDR1 MDHEN and CDR2 SYDVKM. The CDR3 spans 13 residues. The V end lost 7 bases, the J end lost 5 bases, and 13 bases lay between the germline ends. The CDR3 protein is CASTMGGGDTQYF. CDR3 nucleotide sequence: TGTGCCAGCACGATGGGTGGGGGAGATACGCAGTATTTT.

This chain links TRBV11-2 with TRBJ2-7, with D possibly matching TRBD2 (5 bases). V was trimmed by 4 bases and J by 3 bases, leaving 10 bases between them. CDR3 size: 13 residues. CDR1 is SGHAT and CDR2 is FQNNGV in the germline V gene. CDR3 DNA sequence: TGTGCCAGCAGCTCCGGGGTCCGCTACGAGCAGTACTTC. Translating gives CASSSGVRYEQYF.

This clone was counted once. J is TRBJ2-7 and V is TRBV15; D gene ambiguous. The V gene lost 4 bases and the J gene lost 2 bases, with 12 bases spanning the gap. Germline V gene lookup returns CDR1 LNHNV and CDR2 YYDKDF (reference sequence). The CDR3 has 14 residues. The CDR3 loop reads CATSTIPTAYEQYF. CDR3 nucleotide sequence: TGTGCCACCAGCACCATACCCACGGCCTACGAGCAGTACTTC. The full variable domain, in which reference TRBV15 and TRBJ2-7 provide the parts outside the CDR3, is DAMVIQNPRYQVTQFGKPVTLSCSQTLNHNVMYWYQQKSSQAPKLLFHYYDKDFNNEADTPDNFQSRRPNTSFCFLDIRSPGLGDTAMYLCATSTIPTAYEQYFGPGTRLTVT.

The chain uses TRBV7-9 and TRBJ2-7, with TRBD2 as a possible D gene (5 bases). Looked up from germline, CDR1 is SEHNR and CDR2 is FQNEAQ (reference sequence). The CDR3 has 13 amino acids. V lost 5 bases and J 2 bases, leaving 10 bases between the germline ends. The CDR3 spells CASSHGGPYEQYF. Here the CDR3 DNA reads TGTGCCAGCAGCCACGGCGGGCCCTACGAGCAGTACTTC.

V is TRBV29-1 and J is TRBJ2-3; a weak D match, TRBD2 (6 bases). CDR3 length equals 13 residues. Looked up from germline, CDR1 is SQVTM and CDR2 is ANQGSEA. Trimming removed 2 bases from V and 5 bases from J, with 11 bases in between. In nucleotides, the CDR3 is TGCAGCGTTGAACTTGCGGGGCGAGATACGCAGTATTTT. This translates into CSVELAGRDTQYF.

V usage is TRBV21-1 and J usage is TRBJ2-5; TRBD2 reflects the table's D call only, with no check against the DNA. The closer fit of TRBJ2-7 to the DNA end suggests the J call may be wrong. TRBV21-1 is a recognized pseudogene. There are 14 residues in the CDR3. Written as DNA, the CDR3 is TGTGCCAGCAGCAATACGGGTAGATCCTACGAGCAGTACTTC. Amino acids: CASSNTGRSYEQYF.

The V and J genes are TRBV9 and TRBJ2-1; either TRBD1 or TRBD2 may fit D (5 bases each). The CDR3 consists of 15 residues. Trimming took off 5 bases at V and 5 bases at J, with 17 bases between the two ends. The germline V gene encodes CDR1 SGDLS and CDR2 YYNGEE. In DNA, the CDR3 is TGTGCCAGCAGGCCGGGGACCCCATGGAACAATGAGCAGTTCTTC. Translated, it gives CASRPGTPWNNEQFF.

This clone was recorded only once. The chain combines TRBV2 with TRBJ2-2, with D perhaps assigned TRBD1 or TRBD2 (5 bases each). CDR1 and CDR2 from the germline V gene are SNHLY and FYNNEI. Trimming took off 6 bases at V and 3 bases at J, with 11 bases between the two ends. The CDR3 spans 14 residues. As DNA, the CDR3 is TGTGCCAGCAGGGACCGGGACCACACCGGGGAGCTGTTTTTT. It translates to CASRDRDHTGELFF.

The chain joins TRBV5-1 to TRBJ2-1, with 10 nucleotides matching TRBD2. V was pared by 4 bases and J by 0 bases, with 7 bases of the junction left unmatched. This CDR3 spans 17 amino acids. From germline, CDR1 is SGHRS and CDR2 YFSETQ. This CDR3 is CASSLLPSGSSYNEQFF. In DNA, the CDR3 is TGCGCCAGCAGCCTACTCCCTAGCGGGAGCTCCTACAATGAGCAGTTCTTC.

The chain combines TRBV7-2 with TRBJ1-1, with 10 bases identical to TRBD1. The V and J ends lost 6 bases and 0 bases, in that order; junction bases with no gene match: 4. Germline CDR1 is SGHTA and CDR2 is FQGNSA. The CDR3 is made up of 15 amino acids. CDR3 sequence (DNA): TGTGCCAGCAGGCCCGGGACAGGGGTGAACACTGAAGCTTTCTTT. It specifies CASRPGTGVNTEAFF.

V is TRBV15 and J is TRBJ1-5; D uncertain. Germline CDR1 and CDR2: LNHNV and YYDKDF (reference sequence). CDR3 length: 13 residues. Trimming shortened V by 4 bases and J by 7 bases, and 11 bases separated the two germline ends. The CDR3 region is CATSTDLGQPQHF. The CDR3 nucleotides read TGTGCCACCAGCACGGACCTTGGGCAGCCCCAGCATTTT.

The rearrangement links TRBV27 to TRBJ1-5; D is unclear. From germline, CDR1 is MNHEY and CDR2 SMNVEV (reference sequence). The CDR3 is 14 residues long. Trimming removed 7 bases at V and 5 bases at J, with 15 bases between. The CDR3 protein is CASKPTGGHQPQHF. In nucleotides, the CDR3 is TGTGCCAGCAAGCCCACCGGTGGCCATCAGCCCCAGCATTTT.

This chain connects TRBV29-1 to TRBJ2-4, with D unclear. Trimming removed 4 bases at V and 2 bases at J, with 18 bases between. This CDR3 is 16 amino acids long. Per germline, CDR1 SQVTM and CDR2 ANQGSEA. As DNA, the CDR3 is TGCAGCGTTGGTACTGAGCGTTTGGGGTCCAAAAACATTCAGTACTTC. Its protein product is CSVGTERLGSKNIQYF.

CDR3 residues: CASRSSLIGNQPQHF. CDR3 DNA: TGTGCCAGCAGGTCGTCACTTATCGGGAATCAGCCCCAGCATTTT. The chain is built from TRBV6-1 and TRBJ1-5; D uncertain. The germline V gene encodes CDR1 MNHNS and CDR2 SASEGT. V lost 6 bases and J lost 4, with 16 bases in between. CDR3 length: 15 residues.